At least ten counts were recorded for the clone carrying this TCR beta chain. The sample belongs to a study of T cells in Graves' hyperthyroidism and ophthalmopathy. This CDR3 is 15 amino acids long. V lost 8 bases and J lost 1; bases outside the gene matches: 10. Germline V lookup: CDR1 MDHEN, CDR2 SYDVKM. Amplified TCR beta CDR3 regions came from RNA transcripts. The TCR CDR3 first-round RT-PCR relied on the HTBI primer set. TCRdb reanalysed the multiplex PCR reads using MiXCR and keeps one entry per CDR3 protein. The sample contains about 350,000 distinct CDR3 sequences, around 13% of which appear only once.

The sequenced sample consisted of blood. The clonotype was recovered from a woman younger than 45 with Graves' hyperthyroidism. This chain connects TRBV28 to TRBJ2-5; TRBD1 agrees at 7 bases. Written as DNA, the CDR3 is TGTGCCAGCGGTACAGGGGTGGAAGGCCAAGAGACCCAGTACTTC. Its translation is CASGTGVEGQETQYF. Together with reference TRBV28 and TRBJ2-5, the CDR3 gives the full variable domain: DVKVTQSSRYLVKRTGEKVFLECVQDMDHENMFWYRQDPGLGLRLIYFSYDVKMKEKGDIPEGYSVSREKKERFSLILESASTNQTSMYLCASGTGVEGQETQYFGPGTRLLVL.